The TCR beta chain under discussion was sequenced for a study of identical twins. One entry per CDR3 protein, called by TCRdb with MiXCR from the 5' RACE reads. Of hundreds of thousands of distinct CDR3 sequences detected, 8.6% appear once; the ten largest clones hold 0.75% to 1%. The CDR3 sequence is 14 residues long. V dropped 1 base and J dropped 8; count of bases not matched to a gene: 6. This clonotype was picked up a small number of times. This sample was also put to use in a study of yellow fever vaccine responses in identical twins.

This clonotype was sampled from a woman aged 18-29 years in good health. Sequenced input: PBMCs. V and J are TRBV12-3 or TRBV12-4 and TRBJ1-1; 8 positions match TRBD1. CDR3 DNA: TGTGCCAGCAGTTTAGTCTCAGGGGGCCCAGAAGCTTTCTTT. Its protein is CASSLVSGGPEAFF.